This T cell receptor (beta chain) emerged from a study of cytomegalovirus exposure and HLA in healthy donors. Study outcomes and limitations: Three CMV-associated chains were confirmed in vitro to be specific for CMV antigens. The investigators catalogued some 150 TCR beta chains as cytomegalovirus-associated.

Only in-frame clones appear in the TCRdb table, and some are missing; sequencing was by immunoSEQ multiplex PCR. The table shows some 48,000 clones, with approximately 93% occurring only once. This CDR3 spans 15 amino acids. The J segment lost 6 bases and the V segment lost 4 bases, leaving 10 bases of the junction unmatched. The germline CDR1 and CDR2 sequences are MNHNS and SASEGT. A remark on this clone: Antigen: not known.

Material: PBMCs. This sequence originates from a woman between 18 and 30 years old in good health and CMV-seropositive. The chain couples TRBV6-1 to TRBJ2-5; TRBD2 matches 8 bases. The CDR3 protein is CASSGSGTSMQTQYF. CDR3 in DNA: TGTGCCAGCAGTGGATCCGGGACTAGTATGCAGACCCAGTACTTC.